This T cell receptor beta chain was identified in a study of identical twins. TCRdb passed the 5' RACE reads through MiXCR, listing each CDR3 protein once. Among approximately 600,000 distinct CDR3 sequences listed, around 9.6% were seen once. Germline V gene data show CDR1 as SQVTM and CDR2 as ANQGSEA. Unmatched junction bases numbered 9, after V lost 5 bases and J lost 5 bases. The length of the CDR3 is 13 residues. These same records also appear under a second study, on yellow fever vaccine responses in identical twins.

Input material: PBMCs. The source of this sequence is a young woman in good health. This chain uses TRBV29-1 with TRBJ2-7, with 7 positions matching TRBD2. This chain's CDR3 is CSVSGGSADEQYF. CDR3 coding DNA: TGCAGCGTTTCGGGCGGGAGCGCTGACGAGCAGTACTTC.